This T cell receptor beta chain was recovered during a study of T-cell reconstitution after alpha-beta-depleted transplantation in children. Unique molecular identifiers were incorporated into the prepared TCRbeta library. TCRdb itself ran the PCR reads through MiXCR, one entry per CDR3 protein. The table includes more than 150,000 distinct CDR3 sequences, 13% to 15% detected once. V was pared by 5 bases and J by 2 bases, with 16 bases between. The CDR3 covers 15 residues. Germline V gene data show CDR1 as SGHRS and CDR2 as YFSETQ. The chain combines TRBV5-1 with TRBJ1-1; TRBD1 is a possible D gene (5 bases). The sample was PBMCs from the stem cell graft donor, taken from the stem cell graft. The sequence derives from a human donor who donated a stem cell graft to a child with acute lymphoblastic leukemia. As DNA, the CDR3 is TGCGCCAGCAGTTACGAGCCGACAGTAAACACTGAAGCTTTCTTT. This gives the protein CASSYEPTVNTEAFF.